In this sample, the clone carrying this T cell receptor beta chain turned up many times. Its target is unknown. Per the original data handling: In papillary thyroid cancer, a distant-metastasis classifier was built using CDR3 differences across clinicopathological groups. TCRdb used MiXCR to call clones anew from the PCR reads. The V and J calls were determined by TCRdb, not by the authors. The sample holds over 12,000 clones, more than 25% seen once. This record belongs to a study of metastatic and nonmetastatic thyroid tumors. Whole-study context: The comparison covered peripheral blood and tumor or nodule tissue in malignant and benign thyroid patients. Whole-study results and caveats: It was reportedly found that TCR beta diversity was significantly higher in malignant thyroid tumors than in benign nodules, a difference seen in both blood and tumor samples.

All patients were untreated before thyroid surgery. Source material: tumor tissue. The clonotype was recovered from a female donor with papillary thyroid cancer or a benign thyroid nodule (not recorded which). Some clones in this sample may be carry-over from other donors' samples.

CDR3 bases: TGTGCCAGCAGCACCCTAGCGGGGTTCTACAATGAGCAGTTCTTC. Its protein product is CASSTLAGFYNEQFF. V gene TRBV5-8 combines with J gene TRBJ2-1; 9 nucleotides match TRBD2. J gave up 3 bases and V 4 bases, and 5 bases lay outside the gene matches. CDR3 length: 15 amino acids. Germline assignment: CDR1 SGHTS and CDR2 YDEGEE.